The present T cell receptor (beta chain) was sequenced within a study of T cell responses to AZD1222 COVID-19 vaccine (dated by TCRdb to the early 2020s). Background for the entire study: Because spike-specific TCR depth and breadth did not differ between the two schedules, AZD1222 recipients who got a second dose at roughly 4 weeks were pooled with those who got a second dose at roughly 12 weeks. Trial participants were enrolled into age subgroups of 18-55, 56-69 and 70-plus years, which contained around 150, 29 and 61 TCR-sequenced participants, respectively. A total of around 240 trial participants underwent TCR sequencing, of whom more than 200 had received two doses of AZD1222 and roughly 26 had received two doses of the MenACWY control vaccine.

The CDR3 regions of human TCRbeta chains were analyzed by immunosequencing. The study's own analysis went as follows. Repertoire TCRs were checked for matches against a reference library of SARS-CoV-2-specific TCRs that had been generated using the MIRA antigen-specificity platform. Breadth was defined as the fraction of unique TCRs that were SARS-CoV-2-associated, and depth was defined as the fraction of total T cells that were SARS-CoV-2-associated. Using the MIRA data, every spike-specific TCR was mapped to the spike region that the TCR reacted to and assigned to either a CD4 or a CD8 class. Log10-transformed breadth and depth values were compared by one-way ANOVA with Sidak's multiple comparisons tests. This immuneACCESS table, as held by TCRdb, lists in-frame sequences with V and J called but not all clones. Of the missing ones, under half trace to an unresolved V gene in checked studies; the others have no known cause. V and J calls and clone size come straight from that table; D and trimming were deduced from the DNA. This sample has 100,000 to 150,000 clones in its table, and around 91% of those were observed once. Around 3.1% of the sample is in the top ten clones.

With regard to this clone: Which antigen it targets is not known. Per-base quality was not reported, and no clone a single base away is much larger than it.

Paper-wide results and their limitations: Most participants were white British and females outnumbered males, and the authors suggested that clonal diversity may have been underestimated. The vaccine-associated CD4 TCRs covered the entire spike protein, and the dominant responses fell in regions 160-218 and 743-854. Nearly half of unique spike-specific TCRs reportedly recognized epitopes outside regions mutated in the B.1.351 and B.1.1.7 variants. A significant rise in spike-specific TCR breadth and depth was observed after two AZD1222 doses relative to day 0 and relative to MenACWY recipients. Because no samples from the day 14 peak response were available, repertoires could be characterized only after the peak T cell response. In the small 56-69-year group, the increase in depth fell short of significance, most likely because of low power. Only a handful of AZD1222 recipients were SARS-CoV-2 seropositive at baseline, limiting conclusions about previously exposed vaccinees.

The time point label, read with the paper, signifies: baseline before first vaccination. Samples from vaccinated people were obtained from the UK trials COV001 and COV002, which included a single-blind randomized controlled phase 2/3 trial of AZD1222 (ChAdOx1 nCoV-19) in healthy adults. Trial participant PBMC samples were collected at day 0 and day 28 after the second dose for TCRbeta chain sequencing. The CDR3 covers 13 residues, taking in both the cysteine and the phenylalanine. Just the 39-base CDR3 DNA is kept, in frame starting at base 1. The germline V gene supplies CDR1 ENHRY and CDR2 SYGVKD. At the junction V is shortened by 0 bases and J by 8 bases, with 8 bases in between.

The receptor was isolated from an adult in good health. The sample consisted of peripheral blood, taken on day 0 of AZD1222 vaccination. The rearranged segments are TRBV10-3 and TRBJ2-1, with no confident D gene call. At the DNA level, the sequence is TGTGCCATCAGTGAGTCGGCAGCGTATGAGCAGTTCTTC. Translated, it reads CAISESAAYEQFF.